The clone carrying this T cell receptor (beta chain) showed up just a few times. What it binds is unknown. TCRdb reprocessed the RACE reads via MiXCR and lists one record per CDR3 protein. This table has 150,000 to 200,000 distinct CDR3 sequences, more than 14% appearing once. This sample stems from a study of human T cells and chemical hapten exposure. Study in general: A patient group, mainly female, showed alopecia areata, totalis or universalis.

Specified time point: patch test 1, 2 weeks after DPC sensitization. The treatment: therapeutic diphenylcyclopropenone sensitization with weekly scalp DPC. People who gave samples had alopecia, were 18 to 70 years old, and were suitable for DPC. Per germline, CDR1 MDHEN and CDR2 SYDVKM. This CDR3 has 17 residues. Trimming removed 2 bases from V and 0 bases from J; junction bases left unmatched: 5. Study-wide findings and caveats: As the donors had alopecia, their immune response may differ from healthy people's.

This clonotype was sampled from a woman aged 30 to 39 with alopecia areata. Some clones in this sample may be carry-over from other donors' samples. The rearrangement joins TRBV28 to TRBJ2-1, with TRBD2 identical over 9 bases. The sequenced sample was whole blood, obtained in connection with sensitization to the hapten diphenylcyclopropenone (DPC). The chain's CDR3 is CASSLAGGLPSYNEQFF. The CDR3 nucleotides are TGTGCCAGCAGTTTAGCGGGAGGGCTCCCCTCCTACAATGAGCAGTTCTTC. Full variable domain (outside the CDR3, taken from reference TRBV28 and TRBJ2-1): DVKVTQSSRYLVKRTGEKVFLECVQDMDHENMFWYRQDPGLGLRLIYFSYDVKMKEKGDIPEGYSVSREKKERFSLILESASTNQTSMYLCASSLAGGLPSYNEQFFGPGTRLTVL.